This passage covers 23 T cell receptor beta chains from one sample sequenced in a study of blood T cell repertoires in COVID-19. Method: immunoSEQ multiplex PCR; TCRdb's copy keeps in-frame clones and lacks some. The repertoire holds about 220,000 clones, with approximately 82% as singletons. The material sequenced was peripheral blood. The receptors here all came from a woman of 80 years or more with acute or convalescent COVID-19.

The chain has TRBV18 and TRBJ1-2; TRBD1 is a possible D gene (5 bases). The CDR3 is 13 residues long. The V and J ends lost 2 bases and 6 bases respectively, with 10 bases between them. Germline V gives CDR1 KGHSH, CDR2 LQKENI. CDR3 residues: CASSPRGADGYTF. The CDR3 bases are TGTGCCAGCTCACCAAGGGGTGCGGATGGCTACACCTTC.

The chain combines TRBV6-5 with TRBJ2-2, with 11 bases fitting TRBD2. The CDR3 extends over 15 amino acids. J was trimmed by 11 bases and V by 3 bases; bases with no gene match: 8. CDR1 and CDR2 (germline): MNHEY, SVGAGI. The DNA for the CDR3 is TGTGCCAGCAGTTATTCGCGTAGCGGGGGGGCTGAGCTGTTTTTT. Protein product: CASSYSRSGGAELFF.

CDR3 DNA: TGTGCCACCAGTGGTGGGACAGGACGTGAAGCTTTCTTT. The encoded protein is CATSGGTGREAFF. The chain is built from TRBV24-1 and TRBJ1-1; 8 nucleotides line up with TRBD1. The germline CDR1 and CDR2 sequences are KGHDR and SFDVKD. The CDR3 has 13 residues. V shed 5 bases, J shed 7 bases, and the junction held 5 bases outside the gene matches.

The rearrangement uses TRBV2 and TRBJ1-4; D unresolved. This CDR3 contains 13 residues. Between the trimmed V and J ends, which lost 6 bases and 5 bases, there was a span of 10 bases. CDR1 and CDR2 (germline): SNHLY, FYNNEI. CDR3: CASSPDINEKLFF. As DNA, the CDR3 is TGTGCCAGCAGCCCCGACATCAATGAAAAACTGTTTTTT.

The chain links TRBV7-9 to TRBJ2-7, with 9 bases that match TRBD2. CDR3 length: 12 amino acids. Trimming cost V 7 bases and J 6 bases; bases outside gene matches: 4. Germline V gene lookup returns CDR1 SEHNR and CDR2 FQNEAQ (reference sequence). CDR3 loop: CASMGLAVEQYF. The CDR3, as DNA: TGTGCCAGCATGGGACTAGCTGTCGAGCAGTACTTC.

J is TRBJ1-2 and V is TRBV2; weak D call: TRBD1 (5 bases). The V gene lost 7 bases and the J gene lost 6 bases, with 18 bases spanning the gap. The germline V gene encodes CDR1 SNHLY and CDR2 FYNNEI. This CDR3 spans 14 amino acids. The CDR3 DNA follows: TGTGCCAGCAATAGACAGTTAGATTATGATGGCTACACCTTC. The encoded protein is CASNRQLDYDGYTF.

The rearrangement links TRBV10-3 to TRBJ1-2; D gene ambiguous. V gave up 3 bases and J gave up 8 bases, with 13 bases separating them. Germline values: CDR1 ENHRY, CDR2 SYGVKD. The CDR3 sequence is 13 residues long. The CDR3: CAISEEVPLGYTF. The CDR3, as DNA: TGTGCCATCAGTGAAGAGGTCCCCTTAGGCTACACCTTC.

The rearrangement links TRBV19 to TRBJ1-1; D gene uncertain. V lost 6 bases and J 1 base, leaving 9 bases between the germline ends. Germline V lookup: CDR1 LNHDA, CDR2 SQIVND (reference sequence). The CDR3 has 13 amino acids. CDR3 bases: TGTGCCAGTAGCTCTACAGCGAACACTGAAGCTTTCTTT. Protein sequence: CASSSTANTEAFF.

The chain employs TRBV24-1 and TRBJ2-3; no firm D call. This CDR3 is 16 amino acids long. In germline, CDR1 is KGHDR, CDR2 SFDVKD. Trimming pared 1 base from V and 0 bases from J, leaving 10 bases between. In DNA form, the CDR3 reads TGTGCCACCAGTGATTTAGGAGATACTAGCACAGATACGCAGTATTTT. Translating gives CATSDLGDTSTDTQYF.

V usage is TRBV5-1 and J usage is TRBJ1-4, with D perhaps TRBD1 (5 bases). V was cut by 4 bases and J by 5 bases, with 15 bases left in between. Germline V gene lookup returns CDR1 SGHRS and CDR2 YFSETQ. CDR3 size: 15 residues. The CDR3 region has the DNA TGCGCCAGCAGCCCGGGAGCAGGGTGGAATGAAAAACTGTTTTTT. Amino acids: CASSPGAGWNEKLFF.

The genes are TRBV28 and TRBJ1-5; D remains unclear. CDR1 is MDHEN and CDR2 is SYDVKM in the germline V gene. The CDR3 is 14 amino acids. Between the trimmed V and J ends, which lost 5 bases and 3 bases, there was a span of 11 bases. The chain's CDR3 is CASSPRRDNQPQHF. CDR3 sequence (DNA): TGTGCCAGCAGTCCCCGACGGGACAATCAGCCCCAGCATTTT.

The chain has TRBV18 and TRBJ1-4; D is perhaps TRBD1 (5 bases). V was clipped by 3 bases and J by 5 bases, with 7 bases between them. Germline V CDR1 and CDR2: KGHSH, LQKENI. The CDR3 extends over 13 amino acids. For the CDR3, the DNA is TGTGCCAGCTCACCGCAGGGCAATGAAAAACTGTTTTTT. This translates into CASSPQGNEKLFF.

This rearrangement joins TRBV28 to TRBJ1-2; no firm D call. This CDR3 contains 13 residues. V was cut by 6 bases and J by 7 bases, with 15 bases left in between. Germline V gene data show CDR1 as MDHEN and CDR2 as SYDVKM. The CDR3: CASSPNGERGYTF. CDR3 in DNA: TGTGCCAGCAGCCCAAACGGGGAGCGTGGCTACACCTTC.

This chain uses TRBV6-5 with TRBJ2-5, with D maybe TRBD2 (7 bases). This CDR3 spans 15 amino acids. V was pared by 2 bases and J by 1 base, with 11 bases between. From germline, CDR1 is MNHEY and CDR2 SVGAGI. As DNA, the CDR3 is TGTGCCAGCAGTTACGGGGGGGCACCCCAAGAGACCCAGTACTTC. Amino acids: CASSYGGAPQETQYF.

The chain couples TRBV7-2 to TRBJ1-4; maybe TRBD1 (6 bases). Germline CDR1 is SGHTA and CDR2 is FQGNSA. The V end was cut by 3 bases, the J end by 8 bases, with 13 bases between. The CDR3 is made up of 14 amino acids. The CDR3 coding sequence is TGTGCCAGCAGCTTGGCCAGGGGCGGGGAAAAACTGTTTTTT. Protein product: CASSLARGGEKLFF.

CDR3 region: CASSLEQENIQYF. The CDR3 nucleotides read TGCGCCAGCAGCTTGGAACAAGAAAACATTCAGTACTTC. The chain employs TRBV5-1 and TRBJ2-4; D call uncertain. Germline CDR1 is SGHRS and CDR2 is YFSETQ. Between the trimmed V and J ends, which lost 0 bases and 5 bases, there was a span of 6 bases. CDR3 length: 13 residues. The full variable domain, rest sourced from reference TRBV5-1 and TRBJ2-4, is KAGVTQTPRYLIKTRGQQVTLSCSPISGHRSVSWYQQTPGQGLQFLFEYFSETQRNKGNFPGRFSGRQFSNSRSEMNVSTLELGDSALYLCASSLEQENIQYFGAGTRLSVL.

The chain uses TRBV2 and TRBJ2-1; perhaps TRBD2 as D (7 bases). Germline-derived CDR1 and CDR2 are SNHLY and FYNNEI. V was trimmed by 1 base and J by 3 bases, leaving 10 bases between them. The CDR3 runs 15 residues. The CDR3 sequence is CASSEGRGLYNEQFF. In nucleotides, the CDR3 is TGTGCCAGCAGTGAAGGGCGGGGGCTCTACAATGAGCAGTTCTTC.

This clone was recorded only once. The chain couples TRBV2 to TRBJ2-7; D may be TRBD1 (5 bases). The CDR3 covers 13 residues. Looked up from germline, CDR1 is SNHLY and CDR2 is FYNNEI. V lost 4 bases and J 0 bases, leaving 7 bases between the germline ends. The CDR3 sequence is CASSVGRSYEQYF. DNA for the CDR3: TGTGCCAGCAGTGTGGGGCGCTCCTACGAGCAGTACTTC. Drawing the rest from reference TRBV2 and TRBJ2-7, the complete variable domain is EPEVTQTPSHQVTQMGQEVILRCVPISNHLYFYWYRQILGQKVEFLVSFYNNEISEKSEIFDDQFSVERPDGSNFTLKIRSTKLEDSAMYFCASSVGRSYEQYFGPGTRLTVT.

V and J are TRBV13 and TRBJ1-1, with 8 nucleotides matching TRBD1. The germline V gene has CDR1 PRHDT and CDR2 FYEKMQ (reference sequence). The CDR3 is made up of 14 amino acids. V trimming: 3 bases; J trimming: 4 bases; junction bases outside the gene matches: 4. CDR3 sequence reads: CASSFDRGGTEAFF. The CDR3 nucleotides are TGTGCCAGCAGCTTTGACAGGGGAGGCACTGAAGCTTTCTTT.

This chain joins TRBV18 and TRBJ1-4, with D possibly matching TRBD1 (6 bases). CDR1 and CDR2 from the germline V gene are KGHSH and LQKENI. This CDR3 spans 16 amino acids. The V and J ends lost 2 bases and 8 bases respectively, with 18 bases between them. The chain's CDR3 is CASSPMQGSLGEKLFF. CDR3 DNA sequence: TGTGCCAGCTCACCAATGCAGGGGAGTCTCGGCGAAAAACTGTTTTTT.

The chain employs TRBV28 and TRBJ1-5; D unresolved. Trimming removed 5 bases from V and 4 bases from J, with 9 bases in between. Per the germline V gene, CDR1 is MDHEN and CDR2 is SYDVKM. The CDR3 runs 13 residues. The CDR3 sequence is CASSPPGNQPQHF. Written as DNA, the CDR3 is TGTGCCAGCAGTCCTCCGGGTAATCAGCCCCAGCATTTT.

The chain couples TRBV19 to TRBJ1-6; TRBD1 might be the D (5 bases). Per germline, CDR1 LNHDA and CDR2 SQIVND (reference sequence). V gave up 4 bases and J gave up 7 bases, with 11 bases separating them. The CDR3 sequence is 14 residues long. CDR3 bases: TGTGCCAGTAGTAATCAGGGTTACAATTCACCCCTCCACTTT. Its translation: CASSNQGYNSPLHF.

The chain uses TRBV9 and TRBJ1-1; D may be TRBD1 (5 bases). The germline CDR1 and CDR2 sequences are SGDLS and YYNGEE. V gave up 0 bases and J gave up 7 bases, with 13 bases separating them. This CDR3 region has 14 residues. CDR3 sequence reads: CASSVAIGEGEAFF. The DNA of the CDR3 is TGTGCCAGCAGCGTAGCAATAGGGGAAGGTGAAGCTTTCTTT.